These 21 T cell receptor beta chains were sequenced from one sample in a study of cytomegalovirus exposure and HLA in healthy donors (dated by TCRdb to 2015 to 2018). Receptor libraries were prepared by the immunoSEQ multiplex PCR assay. For the multiplex PCR, a mixture combining 60 forward primers for TCR Vbeta segments and 13 reverse primers for TCR Jbeta segments was used. What TCRdb holds here is the immuneACCESS table cut down to in-frame rearrangements. Part of the clones is not present; checked against another copy, under half of the missing clones reflect an unresolved V gene, and the others are unexplained. Across this sample there are 95,000 to 150,000 clones, with more than 80% seen only once. The ten top clones hold more than 1.5% of the sample. Sequences were obtained from PBMCs. The receptor set was obtained from a man aged 40-55 years in good health and CMV-seronegative.

V and J are TRBV4-3 and TRBJ2-3; unclear D gene. Deletions cut 0 bases from V and 6 bases from J, with 7 bases between. In germline, CDR1 is LGHNA, CDR2 YSLEER. The CDR3 runs to 13 residues. Here the CDR3 reads CASSQEEADTQYF. The CDR3 bases are TGCGCCAGCAGCCAAGAAGAGGCGGATACGCAGTATTTT.

The chain joins TRBV4-1 to TRBJ2-1; 9 bases agree with TRBD2. The CDR3 has 15 amino acids. Germline lookup yields CDR1 MGHRA and CDR2 YSYEKL. Germline trimming cut 5 bases from V and 6 bases from J; bases unmatched to any gene: 8. CDR3 protein: CASSFIGGRANEQFF. The CDR3 region has the DNA TGCGCCAGCAGCTTTATCGGCGGGAGGGCCAATGAGCAGTTCTTC.

This rearrangement joins TRBV19 to TRBJ2-3; TRBD2 matches at 12 bases. CDR3 length equals 17 residues. With V trimmed by 5 bases and J by 2 bases, 8 bases remained unmatched. Germline V gene lookup returns CDR1 LNHDA and CDR2 SQIVND (reference sequence). CDR3 sequence: CASSALLAGGLTDTQYF. The CDR3 DNA reads TGTGCCAGTAGTGCCTTACTAGCGGGGGGCCTCACAGATACGCAGTATTTT.

The J gene is TRBJ1-2, the V gene TRBV6-5; TRBD1 matches 9 bases. The CDR3 totals 15 residues. Trimming at V came to 6 bases and at J to 4 bases, leaving 9 bases not matched to a gene. From germline, CDR1 is MNHEY and CDR2 SVGAGI. The DNA of the CDR3 is TGTGCCAGCAGACCTAACAGGGGGCGCGGCTATGGCTACACCTTC. This gives the protein CASRPNRGRGYGYTF.

V gene TRBV7-8 combines with J gene TRBJ1-4; TRBD1 is a possible D gene (6 bases). The germline V and J ends were trimmed by 5 bases and 5 bases, with 18 bases remaining between them. CDR1 SGHVS and CDR2 FQNEAQ come from the germline V gene. CDR3 length equals 16 residues. CDR3 loop: CASSQTWTAANEKLFF. DNA of the CDR3: TGTGCCAGCAGCCAAACCTGGACAGCAGCGAATGAAAAACTGTTTTTT.

This sequence joins TRBV6-5 and TRBJ2-4, with D perhaps TRBD1 (6 bases). Germline V gene sequence: CDR1 MNHEY, CDR2 SVGAGI. Trimming stripped 6 bases from V and 12 bases from J, with 24 bases between. There are 15 residues in the CDR3. The CDR3 protein is CASSPGTVGLDSQYF. The CDR3 nucleotides read TGTGCCAGCAGCCCCGGGACCGTCGGCTTGGACAGTCAGTACTTC.

The chain combines TRBV5-1 with TRBJ2-7, with 8 bases identical to TRBD1. Germline values: CDR1 SGHRS, CDR2 YFSETQ. The trim removed 3 bases at V and 2 bases at J, leaving 10 bases unmatched. The CDR3 has 16 residues. CDR3 amino acids: CASSSLPGTGTYEQYF. For the CDR3, the DNA is TGCGCCAGCAGCTCACTTCCCGGGACAGGAACCTACGAGCAGTACTTC.

The V and J genes are TRBV30 and TRBJ1-2; 7 bases map to TRBD1. Germline CDR1 reads GTSNPN; CDR2 reads SVGIG (reference sequence). The length of the CDR3 is 12 residues. J lost 4 bases, V lost 4 bases, and 3 bases had no gene match. The CDR3 loop is CAWNRGSYGYTF. The CDR3 DNA sequence: TGTGCCTGGAACAGGGGCTCCTATGGCTACACCTTC.

V usage is TRBV6-5 and J usage is TRBJ2-7; D gene ambiguous. Trimming shortened V by 11 bases and J by 2 bases, and 16 bases separated the two germline ends. CDR1 MNHEY and CDR2 SVGAGI come from the germline V gene. The CDR3 length is 13 residues. In DNA form, the CDR3 reads TGTGCCTCCGGAACGGGTCCCCCCTACGAGCAGTACTTC. This encodes CASGTGPPYEQYF.

This clone was counted only a few times. The junction departs from the called germline gene at one end, perhaps through a read error. The chain combines TRBV27 with TRBJ2-6; TRBD1 matches at 7 bases. Per the germline V gene, CDR1 is MNHEY and CDR2 is SMNVEV (reference sequence). The CDR3 has 16 residues. The CDR3 spells CASRTLQGVGANGLTF. The CDR3 region has the DNA TGTGCCAGCAGAACACTCCAGGGGGTTGGGGCCAACGGCCTGACTTTC.

The rearrangement joins TRBV5-1 to TRBJ1-4; D gene unclear. The V end was cut by 0 bases, the J end by 7 bases, with 10 bases between. CDR1 and CDR2 (germline): SGHRS, YFSETQ. The CDR3 totals 14 residues. CDR3 sequence: CASSLAPRAEKLFF. CDR3 nucleotide sequence: TGCGCCAGCAGCTTGGCCCCGCGGGCTGAAAAACTGTTTTTT.

The V call is TRBV5-4, the J call TRBJ2-7, with TRBD1 as a possible D gene (7 bases). CDR3 length: 15 amino acids. The V end lost 5 bases, the J end lost 1 base, and 16 bases lay between the germline ends. CDR1 SGHNT and CDR2 YYREEE come from the germline V gene (reference sequence). For the CDR3, the DNA is TGTGCCAGCAGTTACGCAGGGGGACTTTCCTACGAGCAGTACTTC. It codes for CASSYAGGLSYEQYF.

The chain joins TRBV5-5 to TRBJ1-2; 7 nucleotides line up with TRBD1. Losses at the gene ends were 4 bases for V and 3 bases for J; bases not matched to a gene: 9. CDR3 size: 15 residues. Germline values: CDR1 SGHKS, CDR2 YYEKEE (reference sequence). CDR3 DNA sequence: TGTGCCAGCAGCCGAGGCTACGACAGGGACTATGGCTACACCTTC. Translated: CASSRGYDRDYGYTF.

The V gene is TRBV28, the J gene TRBJ1-1; TRBD1 is a possible D gene (5 bases). The CDR3 consists of 16 residues. Per germline, CDR1 MDHEN and CDR2 SYDVKM. V lost 1 base to trimming and J lost 7 bases, with 19 bases between them. CDR3 nucleotides: TGTGCCAGCAGTTTATCGGGGGTGCTCGGGGCTATTGAAGCTTTCTTT. This sequence encodes CASSLSGVLGAIEAFF.

This clone has only a few counts. This chain uses TRBV18 with TRBJ2-7; TRBD1 matches at 9 bases. Germline CDR1 reads KGHSH; CDR2 reads LQKENI. CDR3 length: 15 amino acids. J gave up 2 bases and V 4 bases, and 6 bases lay outside the gene matches. CDR3 amino acids: CASSLTGGSPYEQYF. The CDR3 DNA reads as TGTGCCAGCTCACTTACAGGGGGCAGCCCCTACGAGCAGTACTTC.

V is TRBV6-1 and J is TRBJ2-5; TRBD1 matches 11 bases. With V trimmed by 4 bases and J by 3 bases, 4 bases remained unmatched. The CDR3 runs 15 residues. CDR1 MNHNS and CDR2 SASEGT come from the germline V gene. CDR3 residues: CASSAWDRGKETQYF. CDR3 DNA sequence: TGTGCCAGCAGTGCCTGGGACAGGGGGAAAGAGACCCAGTACTTC.

The chain uses TRBV4-1 and TRBJ2-1, with TRBD1 matching 9 bases. V gave up 4 bases and J gave up 2 bases; unmatched junction bases: 3. This CDR3 has 15 residues. CDR1 MGHRA and CDR2 YSYEKL come from the germline V gene. In DNA form, the CDR3 reads TGCGCCAGCAGCCCGGGACAGGGCCCCTACAATGAGCAGTTCTTC. Translated: CASSPGQGPYNEQFF.

The chain joins TRBV27 to TRBJ1-6, with 11 bases aligning to TRBD1. CDR1 MNHEY and CDR2 SMNVEV come from the germline V gene (reference sequence). The V gene end was trimmed by 6 bases and the J gene end by 6 bases; junction bases not matched to a gene: 4. The length of the CDR3 is 15 residues. The CDR3 DNA sequence: TGTGCCAGCAGATTGGACAGGGGGCCTAATTCACCCCTCCACTTT. It codes for CASRLDRGPNSPLHF.

V is TRBV4-1 and J is TRBJ1-3, with TRBD1 matching 9 bases. Germline V gene data show CDR1 as MGHRA and CDR2 as YSYEKL. The V gene end was trimmed by 4 bases and the J gene end by 0 bases; junction bases not matched to a gene: 7. This CDR3 contains 17 residues. In nucleotides, the CDR3 is TGCGCCAGCAGCCGTCCGGGACAGGGTCCCTCTGGAAACACCATATATTTT. Translated, it gives CASSRPGQGPSGNTIYF.

The chain employs TRBV28 and TRBJ2-7, with TRBD2 matching 10 bases. Germline V gene lookup returns CDR1 MDHEN and CDR2 SYDVKM. The CDR3 runs 16 residues. J gave up 1 base and V 7 bases, and 10 bases lay outside the gene matches. CDR3 DNA: TGTGCCAGCACCTCCCCCCTAGCGGGAGCTTCCTACGAGCAGTACTTC. The encoded protein is CASTSPLAGASYEQYF. Based on the CDR3 plus reference TRBV28 and TRBJ2-7, the full variable domain is DVKVTQSSRYLVKRTGEKVFLECVQDMDHENMFWYRQDPGLGLRLIYFSYDVKMKEKGDIPEGYSVSREKKERFSLILESASTNQTSMYLCASTSPLAGASYEQYFGPGTRLTVT.

The gene calls are TRBV23-1 and TRBJ2-7; D is possibly TRBD1 (6 bases). TRBV23-1 has ORF status, its function being uncertain. The CDR3 runs to 17 residues. Trimming pared 3 bases from V and 0 bases from J, leaving 18 bases between. CDR3 amino acids: CASSQPGHTVFSYEQYF. The CDR3 nucleotides read TGCGCCAGCAGTCAGCCGGGACATACCGTTTTCTCCTACGAGCAGTACTTC.